One and the same sample provided the 9 T cell receptor beta chains below, sequenced in a study of patients and donors after allogeneic stem cell transplantation. TCRdb re-called the RT-PCR reads with MiXCR, one entry per CDR3 protein. The table records about a million distinct CDR3 sequences, approximately 18% of them present only once. The sequenced material came from blood, either unsorted or a sorted T cell fraction (not recorded which). These receptors all stem from a human donor who was either an allogeneic HSCT recipient or a stem cell or donor lymphocyte infusion donor (not recorded which). It is not recorded whose cells these are; they may come from a transplant donor.

This clonotype was detected many times. The chain employs TRBV5-1 and TRBJ2-1; TRBD1 aligns across 7 bases. The CDR3 is made up of 14 amino acids. Looked up from germline, CDR1 is SGHRS and CDR2 is YFSETQ. The V segment lost 4 bases and the J segment 3 bases; nucleotides outside the gene matches: 4. CDR3 nucleotides: TGCGCCAGCAGCCCGGACAGGAACTACAATGAGCAGTTCTTC. It yields the protein CASSPDRNYNEQFF.

This clonotype was seen a few times. V is TRBV29-1 and J is TRBJ2-6; 8 positions match TRBD1. The germline CDR1 and CDR2 sequences are SQVTM and ANQGSEA. The trim removed 4 bases at V and 0 bases at J, leaving 14 bases unmatched. This CDR3 region has 19 residues. The CDR3 loop is CSVVGYGVQGASGANVLTF. The CDR3 DNA sequence: TGCAGCGTTGTGGGTTACGGAGTTCAGGGGGCCTCTGGGGCCAACGTCCTGACTTTC.

This chain uses TRBV6-5 with TRBJ2-7; TRBD1 is a possible D gene (7 bases). Germline CDR1 reads MNHEY; CDR2 reads SVGAGI. V was pared by 8 bases and J by 6 bases, with 14 bases between. This CDR3 comprises 12 residues. The DNA for the CDR3 is TGTGCCAGCCGGAGGGGGCAGGGCGAGCAGTACTTC. Protein sequence: CASRRGQGEQYF.

This clonotype was picked up a small number of times. The chain has TRBV7-2 and TRBJ2-4; 7 nucleotides agree with TRBD1. This CDR3 region has 13 residues. Trimming at V came to 6 bases and at J to 7 bases, leaving 6 bases not matched to a gene. The germline V gene has CDR1 SGHTA and CDR2 FQGNSA. The CDR3 DNA is TGTGCCAGCAGACCCATACAGGGGAACATTCAGTACTTC. The encoded protein is CASRPIQGNIQYF.

The rearrangement joins TRBV30 to TRBJ1-2; perhaps TRBD1 as D (6 bases). V shed 5 bases and J shed 6 bases, with 10 bases lying between them. This CDR3 comprises 11 residues. Germline V gene data show CDR1 as GTSNPN and CDR2 as SVGIG (reference sequence). The CDR3 DNA reads as TGTGCCTGGGGGAACAGGGATGGCTACACCTTC. Its translation: CAWGNRDGYTF.

The genes are TRBV20-1 and TRBJ1-6; 7 positions match TRBD1. J gave up 10 bases and V 3 bases, and 9 bases lay outside the gene matches. Germline V lookup: CDR1 DFQATT, CDR2 SNEGSKA (reference sequence). The CDR3 spans 14 residues. The CDR3 here is CSARTDRVVSPLHF. The CDR3 DNA follows: TGCAGTGCTAGGACCGACAGGGTTGTGTCACCCCTCCACTTT.

This clonotype has ten or more counts. V usage is TRBV2 and J usage is TRBJ2-3; D gene uncertain. This CDR3 is built from 14 residues. The germline gives CDR1 SNHLY, CDR2 FYNNEI. Trimming removed 4 bases from V and 1 base from J, with 9 bases in between. The DNA for the CDR3 is TGTGCCAGCAGTGTCGGTGAGGGCACAGATACGCAGTATTTT. Encoded protein: CASSVGEGTDTQYF. Drawing the rest from reference TRBV2 and TRBJ2-3, the complete variable domain is EPEVTQTPSHQVTQMGQEVILRCVPISNHLYFYWYRQILGQKVEFLVSFYNNEISEKSEIFDDQFSVERPDGSNFTLKIRSTKLEDSAMYFCASSVGEGTDTQYFGPGTRLTVL.

This clonotype was detected a few times. The chain has TRBV6-5 and TRBJ1-5; no clear D gene. The germline V gene has CDR1 MNHEY and CDR2 SVGAGI. The CDR3 is 13 amino acids. V dropped 3 bases and J dropped 7 bases, with 10 bases sitting between them. DNA of the CDR3: TGTGCCAGCAGTTATGGATTTGGGCAGCCCCAGCATTTT. It codes for CASSYGFGQPQHF.

This clonotype was seen a few times. The chain is built from TRBV12-3 or TRBV12-4 and TRBJ2-1; 8 bases are shared with TRBD1. The CDR3 spans 16 residues. V was pared by 5 bases and J by 0 bases, with 6 bases of the junction left unmatched. CDR3 protein: CASSTTGTGSYNEQFF. CDR3 DNA sequence: TGTGCCAGCAGTACGACCGGGACAGGCTCCTACAATGAGCAGTTCTTC.